These T cell receptor beta chains were read from a single sample in a study of blood T cells in healthy people across ages. TCRdb passed the 5' RACE reads through MiXCR, listing each CDR3 protein once. The profile covers hundreds of thousands of distinct CDR3 sequences, with around 45% appearing a single time and nearly 20% taken by the ten largest. The sequenced sample consisted of blood. Every receptor here comes from a man in his sixties in good health. The CDR3 runs from the conserved cysteine through the conserved F or W. D genes are given only for firm matches. A clone size is listed for some rows: how often the clone was seen (once, few, many), or a class if it is expanded.

>.|few|TRBV15|TRBJ2-4
CATSSLGHKAKNIQYF
TGTGCCACCAGCAGCCTCGGACATAAAGCCAAAAACATTCAGTACTTC
>TRBD2|.|TRBV10-2|TRBJ2-3
CASTDGGTTDTQYF
TGCGCCAGCACGGACGGGGGGACCACAGATACGCAGTATTTT
>TRBD1|few|TRBV7-9|TRBJ2-7
CASSIQGTHYEQYF
TGTGCCAGCAGCATACAGGGGACCCATTACGAGCAGTACTTC
>TRBD1|.|TRBV6-2/TRBV6-3|TRBJ2-1
CASSYSGQGVLRSYNEQFF
TGTGCCAGCAGTTACTCGGGACAGGGGGTTCTTAGGTCCTACAATGAGCAGTTCTTC
>.|.|TRBV20-1|TRBJ2-4
CSASGEAKNIQYF
TGCAGTGCTAGTGGGGAAGCCAAAAACATTCAGTACTTC
>.|.|TRBV4-3|TRBJ2-5
CASSQVTTSATQYF
TGCGCCAGCAGCCAAGTGACGACTAGTGCGACCCAGTACTTC
>.|few|TRBV14|TRBJ2-5
CASSQFQKTQYF
TGTGCCAGCAGCCAATTTCAAAAGACCCAGTACTTC
>TRBD2|few|TRBV20-1|TRBJ2-7
CSARAPGGVLYEQYF
TGCAGTGCTAGAGCCCCGGGAGGGGTTCTATACGAGCAGTACTTC
>.|few|TRBV20-1|TRBJ2-4
CSATGRSRAKNIQYF
TGCAGTGCTACAGGCCGATCTAGGGCCAAAAACATTCAGTACTTC
>TRBD1|.|TRBV20-1|TRBJ2-1
CSARPRSGGWYNEQFF
TGCAGTGCTCGCCCAAGATCAGGGGGCTGGTACAATGAGCAGTTCTTC
>TRBD1|.|TRBV25-1|TRBJ2-5
CASSRGQPETQYF
TGTGCCAGCAGCCGGGGACAGCCAGAAACCCAGTACTTC
>TRBD1|few|TRBV11-3|TRBJ2-4
CASSPGQGSAEQYF
TGTGCCAGCAGCCCGGGACAGGGTTCGGCTGAGCAGTACTTC
>.|.|TRBV14|TRBJ2-5
CASSHPSVRDWRQETQYF
TGTGCCAGCAGCCACCCCTCGGTTAGGGATTGGCGGCAAGAGACCCAGTACTTC
>.|.|TRBV25-1|TRBJ2-5
CASDQGQVLEETQYF
TGTGCCAGCGATCAGGGACAAGTATTAGAAGAGACCCAGTACTTC
>TRBD2|.|TRBV12-3/TRBV12-4|TRBJ2-5
CASRRTSGGALYNEQYF
TGTGCCAGCAGGCGAACTAGCGGGGGGGCCCTTTACAATGAGCAGTACTTC
>.|.|TRBV18|TRBJ2-1
CASSPPIDNEQFF
TGTGCCAGCTCACCACCGATCGACAATGAGCAGTTCTTC